This TCR beta chain was found in a study of cytomegalovirus exposure and HLA in healthy donors. The PCR used 60 Vbeta and 13 Jbeta primers. Repertoires were generated with immunoSEQ multiplex PCR, while TCRdb's copy carries only in-frame clones and drops some. In the table there are 95,000 to 150,000 clones, about 80% of which are singletons. As regards this clone: What it binds is not known.

The V end was cut by 4 bases, the J end by 0 bases, with 9 bases between. Germline lookup yields CDR1 KGHSH and CDR2 LQKENI. This CDR3 spans 15 amino acids. The study's findings and limits: Later work associated 17,000 or so TCR beta sequences with HLA alleles at 0.05 false discovery rate. In a later analysis, a genetic analysis reported fewer productive-TCR N-insertions in an Asian-associated ancestry cluster than the cohort average. Earlier findings revealed that most TCR beta V segments proved productive either about 87% or about 30% of the time.

Source material: PBMCs. This chain links TRBV18 with TRBJ1-4; the D is unclear. This receptor was obtained from a man aged 55 to 69 in good health and CMV-seropositive. The CDR3 region is CASSRSQATNEKLFF. DNA for the CDR3: TGTGCCAGCTCACGGTCCCAGGCAACTAATGAAAAACTGTTTTTT.